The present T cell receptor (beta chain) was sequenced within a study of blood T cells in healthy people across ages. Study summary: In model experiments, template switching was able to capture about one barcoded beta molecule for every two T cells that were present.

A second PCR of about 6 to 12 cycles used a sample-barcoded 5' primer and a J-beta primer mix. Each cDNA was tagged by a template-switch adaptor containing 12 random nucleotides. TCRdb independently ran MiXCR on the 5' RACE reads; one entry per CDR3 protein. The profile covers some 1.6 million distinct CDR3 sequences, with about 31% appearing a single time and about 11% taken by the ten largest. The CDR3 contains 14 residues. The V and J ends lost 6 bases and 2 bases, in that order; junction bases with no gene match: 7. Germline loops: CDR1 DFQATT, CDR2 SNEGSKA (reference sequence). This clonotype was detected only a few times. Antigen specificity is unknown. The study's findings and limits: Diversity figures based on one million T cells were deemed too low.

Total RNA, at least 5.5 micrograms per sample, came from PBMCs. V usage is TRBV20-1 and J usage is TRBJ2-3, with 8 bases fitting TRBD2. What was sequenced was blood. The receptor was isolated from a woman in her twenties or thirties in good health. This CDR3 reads CSAPRRGATDTQYF. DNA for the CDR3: TGCAGTGCCCCTCGGCGGGGGGCCACAGATACGCAGTATTTT.